This T cell receptor beta chain was obtained from a study of T cell changes during pregnancy in multiple sclerosis. TCRdb's copy holds only in-frame clones and misses some; the assay was immunoSEQ multiplex PCR. The sample has about 79,000 clones; just over 90% are singletons. With 4 bases clipped from V and 1 base from J, the junction kept 9 bases outside the gene matches. The CDR3 totals 16 residues. Looked up from germline, CDR1 is LNHDA and CDR2 is SQIVND (reference sequence). The source of this sequence is a female donor in good health, enrolled as a control in a pregnancy study. The rearrangement joins TRBV19 to TRBJ2-7; 8 nucleotides match TRBD1. The material sequenced was peripheral blood, taken in the second trimester of pregnancy. This chain's CDR3 is CASSTNARDRSYEQYF. The CDR3 DNA reads TGTGCCAGTAGTACCAACGCGCGGGACAGGTCCTACGAGCAGTACTTC.